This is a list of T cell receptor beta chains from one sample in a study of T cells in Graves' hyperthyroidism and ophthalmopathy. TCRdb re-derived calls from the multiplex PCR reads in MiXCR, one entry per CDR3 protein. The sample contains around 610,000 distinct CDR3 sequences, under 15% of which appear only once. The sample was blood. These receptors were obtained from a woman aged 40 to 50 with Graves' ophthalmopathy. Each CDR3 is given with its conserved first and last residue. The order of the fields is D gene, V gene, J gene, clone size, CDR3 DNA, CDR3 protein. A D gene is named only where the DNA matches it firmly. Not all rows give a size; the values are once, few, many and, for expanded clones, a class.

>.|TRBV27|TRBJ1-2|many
TGTGCCAGCAGTTTATTGGGGGAAGAGGGCTACACCTTC
CASSLLGEEGYTF
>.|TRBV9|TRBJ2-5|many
TGTGCCAGCAGCGTAACCCCTACGGGACAAGAGACCCAGTACTTC
CASSVTPTGQETQYF
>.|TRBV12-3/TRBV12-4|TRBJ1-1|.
TGTGCCAACAGGTACGGAACGGACACTGAAGCTTTCTTT
CANRYGTDTEAFF
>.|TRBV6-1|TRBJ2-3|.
TGTGCCAGCACCCCCAAAAGCCCTACAGATACGCAGTATTTT
CASTPKSPTDTQYF
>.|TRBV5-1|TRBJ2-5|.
TGCGCCAGCAGCTTGGCGGGGGACAGCGGAGGTTTAGAGACCCAGTACTTC
CASSLAGDSGGLETQYF
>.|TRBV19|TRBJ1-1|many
TGTGCCAGTAGTAAGTCTCAGACGAGTGGCACTGAAGCTTTCTTT
CASSKSQTSGTEAFF
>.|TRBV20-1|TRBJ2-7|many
TGCAGTGCTAGAGATCGTTCGAGCGATTGGGACGAGCAGTACTTC
CSARDRSSDWDEQYF
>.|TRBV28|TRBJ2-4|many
TGTGCCAGCAGTAAAGGACAGCTGATAGCCAAAAACATTCAGTACTTC
CASSKGQLIAKNIQYF
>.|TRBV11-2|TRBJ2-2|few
TGTGCCAGCGTGAGGGCAGGGGACACCGGGGAGCTGTTTTTT
CASVRAGDTGELFF
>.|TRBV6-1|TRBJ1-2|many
TGTGCCAGCAGTATGGACTGGAACTATGGCTACACCTTC
CASSMDWNYGYTF
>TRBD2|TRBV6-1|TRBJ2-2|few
TGTGCCAGCAGTGAGGGACTAGCAGGCAGGGAGCTGTTTTTT
CASSEGLAGRELFF
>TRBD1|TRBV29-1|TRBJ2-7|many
TGCAGCGGGGGGACAGGGTTTGAACAGTACTTC
CSGGTGFEQYF
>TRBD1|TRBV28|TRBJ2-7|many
TGTGCCAGCAGAGACTCAGGGGGCAAGAGGGACGAGCAGTACTTC
CASRDSGGKRDEQYF
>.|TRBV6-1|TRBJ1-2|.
TGTGCCAGCAGTCCTGGTGGACGTCTGGGTGGCTACACCTTC
CASSPGGRLGGYTF
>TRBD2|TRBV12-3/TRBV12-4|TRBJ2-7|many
TGTGCCAGCAGTTTCTCTAGCGGGAGTAGGAACGAGCAGTACTTC
CASSFSSGSRNEQYF
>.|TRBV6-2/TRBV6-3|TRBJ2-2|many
TGTGCCAGCAGTTCCAGAGGTGTTTTCACCGGGGAGCTGTTTTTT
CASSSRGVFTGELFF
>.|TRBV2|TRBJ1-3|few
TGTGCCAGCAGAATCTCGGGGGGCTCTGGAAACACCATATATTTT
CASRISGGSGNTIYF
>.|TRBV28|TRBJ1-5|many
TGTGCCAGCAGTTTTGGCCAGGGCCTCAATCAGCCCCAGCATTTT
CASSFGQGLNQPQHF
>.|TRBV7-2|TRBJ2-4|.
TGTGCCAGCAGCGCGAGGACAGACAAAAACATTCAGTACTTC
CASSARTDKNIQYF
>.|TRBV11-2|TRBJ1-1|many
TGTGCCAGCAGCTTAGGGATGGGTGAAGCTTTCTTT
CASSLGMGEAFF
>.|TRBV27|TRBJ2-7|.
TGTGCCAGCTCCCCGCAACCCTACGAGCAGTACTTC
CASSPQPYEQYF
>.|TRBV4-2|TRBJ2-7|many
TGTGCCAGCAGCCCAGAGGGGGGGGGACTCTACGAGCAGTACTTC
CASSPEGGGLYEQYF
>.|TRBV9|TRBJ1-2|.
TGTGCCAGCAGCCCGCGGGACATGGGCGATGGCTACACCTTC
CASSPRDMGDGYTF
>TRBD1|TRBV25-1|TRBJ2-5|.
TGTGCCAGCAGTCCTACAGGGGCCCAAGCGACCCAGTACTTC
CASSPTGAQATQYF
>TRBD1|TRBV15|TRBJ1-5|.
TGTGCCACCAGCAGAGGAACGACAGGGCTTCATCAGCCCCAGCATTTT
CATSRGTTGLHQPQHF
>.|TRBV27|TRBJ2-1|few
TGTGCCAGCAGTTTAGAAGGGTACAATGAGCAGTTCTTC
CASSLEGYNEQFF
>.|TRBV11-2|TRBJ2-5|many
TGTGCCAGCAGCTTAGTCCCAGGGGCCCTCCAAGAGACCCAGTACTTC
CASSLVPGALQETQYF
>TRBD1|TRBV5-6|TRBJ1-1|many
TGTGCCAGCAGCATCGGACAGGGGGCGTTCCGTGAAGCTTTCTTT
CASSIGQGAFREAFF
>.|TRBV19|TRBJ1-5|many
TGTGCCAGTAGGCCCCCGGGGGATCAGCCCCAGCATTTT
CASRPPGDQPQHF
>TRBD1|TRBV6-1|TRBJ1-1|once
TGTGCCAGCAGCCCGTTCGGACAGGGGGCGACTGAAGCTTTCTTT
CASSPFGQGATEAFF
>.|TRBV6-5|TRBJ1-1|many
TGTGCCAGCAGTTCCCTAGGGACCACGATTATGAACACTGAAGCTTTCTTT
CASSSLGTTIMNTEAFF
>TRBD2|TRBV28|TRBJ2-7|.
TGTGCCAGCCTACCGACTAGCGGCACCTACGAGCAGTACTTC
CASLPTSGTYEQYF
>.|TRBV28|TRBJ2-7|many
TGTGCCAGCAGTCCCCGACGGGGCGGCAGTAGCGGTCGCTTTTACGAGCAGTACTTC
CASSPRRGGSSGRFYEQYF
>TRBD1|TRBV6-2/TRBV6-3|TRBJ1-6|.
TGTGCCAGCAAACAGGGGAGCTCCTATAATTCACCCCTCCACTTT
CASKQGSSYNSPLHF
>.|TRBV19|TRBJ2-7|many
TGTGCCAGTAGGCCCCAGCATTCCTCCTACGAGCAGTACTTC
CASRPQHSSYEQYF
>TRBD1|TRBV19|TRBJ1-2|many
TGTGCCAGTACCGGACAGGGGGCGGCTGGCTACACCTTC
CASTGQGAAGYTF
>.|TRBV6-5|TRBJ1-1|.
TGTGCCAGCAGTCACGGAGGGAGCGGCACTGAAGCTTTCTTT
CASSHGGSGTEAFF
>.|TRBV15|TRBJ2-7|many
TGTGCCACCAGCAGAGGTGTCCTGGACGAGCAGTACTTC
CATSRGVLDEQYF
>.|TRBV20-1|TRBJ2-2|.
TGCGGTGCCACCGGGACGGGGCGATCGGGCACCGGGGAGCTGTTTTTT
CGATGTGRSGTGELFF
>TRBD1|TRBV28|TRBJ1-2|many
TGTGCCAGCAGTACCGTAACCCAGGGGGCGGGCGGCTACACCTTC
CASSTVTQGAGGYTF
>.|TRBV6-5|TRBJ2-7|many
TGTGCCAGCAGTTACTCTTCGAGTCCCTACGAGCAGTACTTC
CASSYSSSPYEQYF
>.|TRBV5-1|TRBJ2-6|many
TGCGCCAGCAGTTCTCAGGACACTGGGGCCAACGTCCTGACTTTC
CASSSQDTGANVLTF
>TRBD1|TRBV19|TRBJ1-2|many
TGTGCCAGTACCCGCCAGGGGGACTATGGCTACACCTTC
CASTRQGDYGYTF
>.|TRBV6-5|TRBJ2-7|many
TGTGCCAGCAGTTACTCCGACAGAATCTCCTCCTACGAGCAGTACTTC
CASSYSDRISSYEQYF
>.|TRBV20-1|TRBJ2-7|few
TGCAGCCCCCCCCCTCTTTTGTCTGCCTACGAGCAGTACTTC
CSPPPLLSAYEQYF
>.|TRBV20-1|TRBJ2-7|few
TGCAGTGCTAGAGGACTAGTAGGCTACGAGCAGTACTTC
CSARGLVGYEQYF
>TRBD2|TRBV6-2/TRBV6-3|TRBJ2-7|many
TGTGCCAGCAGCGGGGGAGGGGAGCAGTACTTC
CASSGGGEQYF
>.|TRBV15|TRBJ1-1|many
TGTGCCACCAGCAGAGAGAGTCGCAACACTGAAGCTTTCTTT
CATSRESRNTEAFF
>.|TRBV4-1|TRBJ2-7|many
TGCGCCAGCAGCCTTATCGGGAGGGGGCAAACCTACGAGCAGTACTTC
CASSLIGRGQTYEQYF
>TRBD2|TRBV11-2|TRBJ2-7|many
TGTGCCAGCAGCTTAGTTGCGGGACTAGCGGGAGGGTCCCCCTACGAGCAGTACTTC
CASSLVAGLAGGSPYEQYF
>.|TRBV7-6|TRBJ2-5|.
TGTGCCAGCAGCTTAGAAGGGTACAAGAAGGGGACCCAGTACTTC
CASSLEGYKKGTQYF
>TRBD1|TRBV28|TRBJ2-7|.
TGTGCCAGCGAAGCCTCGGGACAGGGAGGCGAGCAGTACTTC
CASEASGQGGEQYF